This T cell receptor beta chain comes out of a study of CD8+ T cells in alopecia areata. Findings and limits, study-wide: Lesional scalp exceeded normal scalp in clonality, especially in alopecia totalis/universalis. Scalp sequencing also captures normal skin's resident alphabeta T cells. Against the mouse data, patients shared TCRs less clearly, possibly for HLA reasons.

In its sample, this clone was seen a few times. The antigen is unknown. Once RNA had been extracted, it was reverse transcribed into cDNA to act as the sequencing template. Repertoires were generated with immunoSEQ multiplex PCR, while TCRdb's copy carries only in-frame clones and drops some. Of about 110,000 clones listed, around 59% were seen once; the top ten hold about 20%. The CDR3 is 17 residues long. Separation by sorting yielded CD4+ and CD8+ T cells from PBMCs. The chain is built from TRBV21-1 and TRBJ2-7. TRBV21-1 has pseudogene status. The source of this sequence is a human donor in good health. Sequencing was performed on CD8+ T cells sorted from blood. CDR3 bases: TGTGCCAGCAGCCCAAAGGGGGGACAACAGTTGGCCTATGAGCAGTACTTC. Protein: CASSPKGGQQLAYEQYF.